Below, one TCR beta chain is given with its context. The data originate from a study of T cell responses to AZD1222 COVID-19 vaccine. Trimming removed 1 base from V and 1 base from J, with 5 bases in between. CDR1 and CDR2 (germline): GTSNPN, SVGIG (reference sequence). CDR3 size: 12 residues. Some clones are missing from TCRdb's copy, which holds only in-frame ones; the method was immunoSEQ multiplex PCR. The table shows about 120,000 clones, with roughly 87% occurring only once. This receptor was taken from an adult in good health. The chain couples TRBV30 to TRBJ2-7; no firm D call. This sample comprised peripheral blood, obtained on day 0 of AZD1222 vaccination. The CDR3 bases are TGTGCCTGGAGTGGGGCGTCCTACGAGCAGTACTTC. Translating gives CAWSGASYEQYF.